This T cell receptor beta chain was identified during a study of early T cells in non-severe SARS-CoV-2 infection. The overall study: Sequenced bulk RNA came from whole blood that was unsorted, and chains were unpaired.

This clonotype was observed a few times. Its antigen is unidentified. Study results and caveats: Matches to VDJdb favored anti-spike CD8 responses and missed private and CD4 specificities.

Tagging with unique molecular identifiers was applied to individual cDNA molecules. TCRdb called the 5' RACE reads again in MiXCR, with one record for every CDR3 protein. The profile covers roughly 99,000 distinct CDR3 sequences, with around 10% appearing a single time and more than 6.5% taken by the ten largest. Per the germline V gene, CDR1 is SNHLY and CDR2 is FYNNEI. The CDR3 totals 14 residues. V was clipped by 8 bases and J by 3 bases; unmatched bases: 8. The clonotype was recovered from an adult who was a healthcare worker with PCR-confirmed SARS-CoV-2 infection or an uninfected control (not recorded which). Sequencing was performed on whole blood. The chain links TRBV2 to TRBJ2-7, with 9 bases matching TRBD2. CDR3: CASGISSGSYEQYF. The CDR3 nucleotides are TGTGCCAGCGGAATAAGTAGCGGGAGCTACGAGCAGTACTTC. The entire variable domain, with the rest obtained from reference TRBV2 and TRBJ2-7, is as follows: EPEVTQTPSHQVTQMGQEVILRCVPISNHLYFYWYRQILGQKVEFLVSFYNNEISEKSEIFDDQFSVERPDGSNFTLKIRSTKLEDSAMYFCASGISSGSYEQYFGPGTRLTVT.